This T cell receptor (beta chain) was identified during a study of blood T cells in healthy people across ages. They isolated at least 7 million PBMCs from each sample. Samples each yielded at least 6 micrograms of total RNA. The second PCR ran about 6 to 12 cycles with a sample-barcoded 5' primer and J-beta primers. TCRdb called the 5' RACE reads again in MiXCR, with one record for every CDR3 protein. The data contain 1.5 million to 2 million distinct CDR3 sequences, around 35% of them singletons. Germline values: CDR1 DFQATT, CDR2 SNEGSKA (reference sequence). This CDR3 spans 13 amino acids. V shed 5 bases and J shed 0 bases, with 9 bases lying between them.

The sequencing input was blood. This clonotype originated in a woman aged 30 to 39 in good health. The genes are TRBV20-1 and TRBJ2-3, with D tentatively TRBD1 (5 bases). CDR3 DNA: TGCAGTGCTGAGACAGCTAGCACAGATACGCAGTATTTT. Protein: CSAETASTDTQYF.